Below are 18 T cell receptor beta chains sequenced from a single sample in a study of graft-versus-host responses after intestinal transplantation. Here immunoSEQ multiplex PCR was the method, and the copy in TCRdb shows in-frame clones only, minus some. The data show more than 25,000 clones, around 95% seen once. The sequenced sample was PBMCs, obtained roughly 30 days after intestinal transplant. The receptors stem from a human patient who received an intestinal transplant, so some T cells may come from the graft donor.

The CDR3: CASSLRTSGRLGAQYF. The CDR3 DNA follows: TGTGCCAGCAGCCTCCGGACTAGCGGGAGATTAGGGGCCCAGTACTTC. This rearrangement joins TRBV7-6 to TRBJ2-5; 13 nucleotides agree with TRBD2. This CDR3 has 16 amino acids. CDR1 is SGHVS and CDR2 is FNYEAQ in the germline V gene. With 5 bases clipped from V and 9 bases from J, the junction kept 12 bases outside the gene matches.

CDR3 DNA sequence: TGTGCCAGCAGTTTTTCCAGGACAGGAGCCGGCCAAGAGGCTTTCTTT. Encoded protein: CASSFSRTGAGQEAFF. The chain couples TRBV28 to TRBJ1-1, with 7 bases identical to TRBD1. The CDR3 runs 16 residues. V lost 3 bases and J lost 11; bases outside the gene matches: 18. CDR1 is MDHEN, CDR2 SYDVKM, per germline.

CDR3 sequence: CASSYSKGGNTEAFF. The DNA of the CDR3 is TGTGCCAGCAGTTACTCAAAGGGGGGGAACACTGAAGCTTTCTTT. The J gene is TRBJ1-1, the V gene TRBV6-5; a possible D gene is TRBD1 (6 bases). V was trimmed by 0 bases and J by 1 base, leaving 9 bases between them. Germline V lookup: CDR1 MNHEY, CDR2 SVGAGI. The CDR3 runs 15 residues.

The J gene is TRBJ1-4, the V gene TRBV4-3; D is perhaps TRBD1 (6 bases). V dropped 0 bases and J dropped 6 bases, with 11 bases sitting between them. The CDR3 is made up of 15 amino acids. The germline gives CDR1 LGHNA, CDR2 YSLEER. CDR3 protein: CASSQDKGVDEKLFF. DNA for the CDR3: TGCGCCAGCAGCCAAGATAAGGGGGTAGATGAAAAACTGTTTTTT.

V gene TRBV5-1 combines with J gene TRBJ1-5, with D unresolved. The CDR3 runs to 15 residues. Trimming removed 0 bases at V and 0 bases at J, with 7 bases between. CDR1 is SGHRS, CDR2 YFSETQ, per germline. CDR3 in amino acids: CASSLGGYSNQPQHF. The CDR3 DNA is TGCGCCAGCAGCTTGGGCGGATATAGCAATCAGCCCCAGCATTTT. Supplemented by reference TRBV5-1 and TRBJ1-5, the full variable domain reads KAGVTQTPRYLIKTRGQQVTLSCSPISGHRSVSWYQQTPGQGLQFLFEYFSETQRNKGNFPGRFSGRQFSNSRSEMNVSTLELGDSALYLCASSLGGYSNQPQHFGDGTRLSIL.

J is TRBJ2-7 and V is TRBV11-2; D is ambiguous. Germline-derived CDR1 and CDR2 are SGHAT and FQNNGV. CDR3 length equals 16 residues. V was clipped by 1 base and J by 6 bases, with 19 bases between them. CDR3 loop: CASSLVVGWTLGEQYF. The CDR3 DNA sequence: TGTGCCAGCAGCTTAGTCGTTGGTTGGACCCTTGGCGAGCAGTACTTC.

This chain joins TRBV7-2 and TRBJ1-5, with D possibly TRBD1 on 5 matching bases. Trimming pared 1 base from V and 11 bases from J, leaving 15 bases between. This CDR3 is 14 amino acids long. Germline CDR1 reads SGHTA; CDR2 reads FQGNSA. Here the CDR3 reads CASSLGGSGRAQHF. Written as DNA, the CDR3 is TGTGCCAGCAGCTTAGGGGGCTCAGGGAGGGCCCAGCATTTT.

This clone turned up a few times. V gene TRBV5-4 combines with J gene TRBJ1-1; 8 nucleotides line up with TRBD1. CDR3 length: 14 amino acids. Germline lookup yields CDR1 SGHNT and CDR2 YYREEE (reference sequence). The J segment lost 5 bases and the V segment lost 4 bases, leaving 7 bases of the junction unmatched. The CDR3 sequence: CASSLGQGGTEAFF. Written as DNA, the CDR3 is TGTGCCAGCAGCCTAGGACAGGGCGGGACTGAAGCTTTCTTT.

The J gene is TRBJ2-2, the V gene TRBV10-3, with D possibly being TRBD1 (5 bases). This CDR3 is built from 13 residues. Germline V gene lookup returns CDR1 ENHRY and CDR2 SYGVKD. Trimming shortened V by 4 bases and J by 8 bases, and 11 bases separated the two germline ends. CDR3 in amino acids: CAISVAGLGELFF. The DNA of the CDR3 is TGTGCCATCAGTGTGGCAGGGCTGGGGGAGCTGTTTTTT.

The chain has TRBV5-4 and TRBJ2-7; 10 positions match TRBD1. This CDR3 is 14 amino acids long. Losses at the gene ends were 4 bases for V and 2 bases for J; bases not matched to a gene: 3. CDR1 is SGHNT and CDR2 is YYREEE in the germline V gene (reference sequence). CDR3 sequence: CASSHGTGAYEQYF. The CDR3 nucleotides read TGTGCCAGCAGCCACGGGACAGGGGCCTACGAGCAGTACTTC.

The chain employs TRBV11-2 and TRBJ2-7, with no clear D. With 0 bases removed from V and 13 bases from J, the gap between germline ends came to 16 bases. Germline V gives CDR1 SGHAT, CDR2 FQNNGV. CDR3 length: 13 amino acids. The CDR3 bases are TGTGCCAGCAGCTTAGATCTCCGGTTACCGGCATACTTC. Its protein product is CASSLDLRLPAYF.

This sequence joins TRBV6-5 and TRBJ1-2, with TRBD1 matching 10 bases. Germline CDR1 reads MNHEY; CDR2 reads SVGAGI. The CDR3 length is 13 residues. With 2 bases clipped from V and 7 bases from J, the junction kept 1 base outside the gene matches. CDR3 DNA sequence: TGTGCCAGCAGTTACGGGACAGGGGTTGGCTACACCTTC. It yields the protein CASSYGTGVGYTF.

The chain has TRBV11-2 and TRBJ1-4; D is unclear. V gave up 5 bases and J gave up 8 bases, with 9 bases separating them. This CDR3 region has 12 residues. CDR1 and CDR2 from the germline V gene are SGHAT and FQNNGV. CDR3 in amino acids: CASSVVGEKLFF. DNA of the CDR3: TGTGCCAGCAGCGTGGTTGGGGAAAAACTGTTTTTT.

CDR3 sequence (DNA): TGTGCCAGCAGCCAAGTAAAAAGGGATTGGACCGGGGAGCTGTTTTTT. As protein: CASSQVKRDWTGELFF. The chain joins TRBV14 to TRBJ2-2; D is unclear. The ends were cut back, 1 base at V and 5 bases at J, with 14 bases in the middle. Germline loops: CDR1 SGHDN, CDR2 FVKESK. CDR3 length equals 16 residues.

This chain connects TRBV2 to TRBJ2-1, with 13 bases identical to TRBD2. The CDR3 is 15 residues long. Trimming at V came to 6 bases and at J to 3 bases, leaving 2 bases not matched to a gene. Germline values: CDR1 SNHLY, CDR2 FYNNEI. The CDR3 loop is CASRGTSGIYNEQFF. CDR3 in DNA: TGTGCCAGCAGGGGGACTAGCGGGATCTACAATGAGCAGTTCTTC.

The chain joins TRBV7-9 to TRBJ1-1; D is possibly TRBD1 (5 bases). CDR1 SEHNR and CDR2 FQNEAQ come from the germline V gene (reference sequence). This CDR3 contains 13 residues. Trimming shortened V by 2 bases and J by 5 bases, and 9 bases separated the two germline ends. CDR3 sequence: CASSLSGRTEAFF. For the CDR3, the DNA is TGTGCCAGCAGCTTATCAGGGAGAACTGAAGCTTTCTTT. The full variable domain, completed using reference TRBV7-9 and TRBJ1-1, is DTGVSQNPRHKITKRGQNVTFRCDPISEHNRLYWYRQTLGQGPEFLTYFQNEAQLEKSRLLSDRFSAERPKGSFSTLEIQRTEQGDSAMYLCASSLSGRTEAFFGQGTRLTVV.

The chain employs TRBV25-1 and TRBJ1-1; D remains unclear. V was clipped by 4 bases and J by 0 bases, with 3 bases between them. Germline CDR1 and CDR2: MGHDK and SYGVNS. The CDR3 is 12 amino acids. The CDR3 nucleotides read TGTGCCAGCAGTGTGTTGAACACTGAAGCTTTCTTT. Its translation: CASSVLNTEAFF.

This chain uses TRBV5-5 with TRBJ1-2; 8 bases map to TRBD1. The CDR3 totals 16 residues. The germline CDR1 and CDR2 sequences are SGHKS and YYEKEE (reference sequence). V was clipped by 4 bases and J by 0 bases; unmatched bases: 8. The chain's CDR3 is CASSLPGQGPNYGYTF. CDR3 coding DNA: TGTGCCAGCAGCCTCCCCGGACAGGGTCCTAACTATGGCTACACCTTC.